This T cell receptor beta chain was retrieved from a study of T cell repertoires in cytomegalovirus infection. At the level of the study: CMV epitopes used comprised recently identified HLA-C-restricted ones and well-studied HLA-B-restricted ones. Through public TCR beta signatures, both CMV infection and matching HLA type were indicated.

The sample holds many counts of this clonotype. Its antigen is currently unknown. The CDR3 totals 13 residues. The germline V and J ends were trimmed by 2 bases and 5 bases, with 9 bases remaining between them. Study findings and constraints: CMV carriers having the relevant HLA were flagged by cumulative public TCR beta family frequency.

One entry per CDR3 protein, called by TCRdb with MiXCR from the reads. The sample includes approximately 730,000 distinct CDR3 sequences, 29% seen only once; the top ten take about 12%. The material sequenced was cultured CD8+ T cells from PBMCs, taken from culture after CMV antigen stimulation. V usage is TRBV12-3 or TRBV12-4 and J usage is TRBJ1-2; D not resolved. The TCR originated in a human donor in good health (CMV status not recorded). Some clones in this sample may be carry-over from other donors' samples. This chain's CDR3 is CASSLSSSYGYTF. The CDR3 nucleotides are TGTGCCAGCAGTTTAAGCAGCTCATATGGCTACACCTTC.